The sequence of this T cell receptor beta chain was determined in a study of human T cells and chemical hapten exposure. This clonotype was counted at least ten times. Time point indicated: patch test 1, 2 weeks after DPC sensitization. Indicated treatment: therapeutic diphenylcyclopropenone sensitization with weekly scalp DPC. The CDR3 is made up of 16 amino acids. V shed 0 bases and J shed 1 base, with 12 bases lying between them. TCRdb used MiXCR to reprocess the RACE reads, holding one entry per CDR3 protein. The sample lists under 450,000 distinct CDR3 sequences, 4% to 5.5% occurring once. The chain uses TRBV12-3 or TRBV12-4 and TRBJ1-2; TRBD1 might be the D (6 bases). The sequence came from a woman aged 45-65 years with alopecia areata. Some clones in this sample may be carry-over from other donors' samples. The sample was whole blood, taken in connection with sensitization to the hapten diphenylcyclopropenone (DPC). The CDR3 DNA reads TGTGCCAGCAGTTTAGCGCTGGGGGCCAATAACTATGGCTACACCTTC. It yields the protein CASSLALGANNYGYTF.